This is a list of T cell receptor beta chains from one sample in a study of T cell repertoires in cytomegalovirus infection. No antigen has been assigned to these receptors. From the reads, TCRdb called clonotypes with MiXCR, one entry per CDR3 protein. The table has 300,000 to 400,000 distinct CDR3 sequences, roughly 25% seen once. Sequenced material: cultured PBMCs, taken from culture after CMV antigen stimulation. The origin of the receptors is a human donor in good health (CMV status not recorded). Some clones in this sample may be carry-over from other donors' samples. Each CDR3 is given with its conserved first and last residue. D genes are given only for firm matches. Size tells how often a clone was seen (once, few, many) or the class of an expanded clone, and some rows leave it out.

J: TRBJ2-7; D: TRBD2; V: TRBV6-2/TRBV6-3; size: .; CDR3: CASRMGTSGFYEQYF; DNA: TGTGCCAGCAGGATGGGGACTAGCGGGTTTTACGAGCAGTACTTC
J: TRBJ2-3; D: TRBD2; V: TRBV24-1; size: few; CDR3: CATSDPRASGKDTQYF; DNA: TGTGCCACCAGTGACCCGAGGGCTAGCGGGAAAGATACGCAGTATTTT
J: TRBJ2-3; D: .; V: TRBV10-3; size: few; CDR3: CAIKLQGPADTQYF; DNA: TGTGCCATCAAACTACAGGGCCCAGCAGATACGCAGTATTTT
J: TRBJ2-2; D: .; V: TRBV15; size: few; CDR3: CATSRDEASVNTGELFF; DNA: TGTGCCACCAGCAGAGATGAGGCTAGCGTGAACACCGGGGAGCTGTTTTTT
J: TRBJ2-3; D: .; V: TRBV20-1; size: few; CDR3: CSAREPSTDTQYF; DNA: TGCAGTGCTAGGGAGCCTAGCACAGATACGCAGTATTTT
J: TRBJ1-2; D: TRBD1; V: TRBV6-2/TRBV6-3; size: few; CDR3: CASRSKTGPDGYTF; DNA: TGTGCCAGCAGATCAAAGACAGGGCCCGATGGCTACACCTTC
J: TRBJ1-5; D: .; V: TRBV7-2; size: .; CDR3: CASSLTQGPNQPQHF; DNA: TGTGCCAGCAGCTTAACGCAGGGTCCCAATCAGCCCCAGCATTTT
J: TRBJ2-1; D: .; V: TRBV28; size: .; CDR3: CASSSRSGRIYNEQFF; DNA: TGTGCCAGCAGTTCCAGGAGCGGGCGGATCTACAATGAGCAGTTCTTC
J: TRBJ2-5; D: TRBD2; V: TRBV7-8; size: many; CDR3: CASTPASGRGETQYF; DNA: TGTGCCAGCACCCCTGCTAGCGGGAGGGGGGAGACCCAGTACTTC
J: TRBJ2-1; D: .; V: TRBV24-1; size: few; CDR3: CATSARFYNEQFF; DNA: TGTGCCACCAGTGCGAGGTTCTACAATGAGCAGTTCTTC
J: TRBJ1-1; D: .; V: TRBV7-4; size: .; CDR3: CASSGGTEAFF; DNA: TGTGCCAGCAGCGGGGGCACTGAAGCTTTCTTT
J: TRBJ1-2; D: .; V: TRBV12-3/TRBV12-4; size: .; CDR3: CASSLEVGYGYTF; DNA: TGTGCCAGCAGTTTGGAAGTCGGCTATGGCTACACCTTC
J: TRBJ1-5; D: TRBD1; V: TRBV19; size: .; CDR3: CASSMAQGVANQPQHF; DNA: TGTGCCAGTAGTATGGCGCAGGGGGTGGCCAATCAGCCCCAGCATTTT
J: TRBJ2-5; D: .; V: TRBV5-4; size: few; CDR3: CASSDINRVEETQYF; DNA: TGTGCCAGCAGCGACATAAACAGGGTAGAAGAGACCCAGTACTTC
J: TRBJ1-5; D: .; V: TRBV6-2/TRBV6-3; size: few; CDR3: CASSRDTYQPQHF; DNA: TGTGCCAGCAGTAGGGACACTTATCAGCCCCAGCATTTT
J: TRBJ2-3; D: TRBD2; V: TRBV7-2; size: few; CDR3: CASSLYGTSGNKADTQYF; DNA: TGTGCCAGCAGCTTATACGGGACTAGCGGGAATAAAGCAGATACGCAGTATTTT
J: TRBJ1-2; D: .; V: TRBV11-2; size: .; CDR3: CASSLDQAGYGYTF; DNA: TGTGCCAGCAGCTTAGATCAAGCCGGCTATGGCTACACCTTC
J: TRBJ1-1; D: .; V: TRBV11-2; size: .; CDR3: CASSLAPGRMNTEAFF; DNA: TGTGCCAGCAGCTTAGCGCCGGGCAGGATGAACACTGAAGCTTTCTTT
J: TRBJ1-4; D: .; V: TRBV7-2; size: many; CDR3: CASSLAVGWGEKLFF; DNA: TGTGCCAGCAGCTTAGCGGTGGGTTGGGGTGAAAAACTGTTTTTT
J: TRBJ2-2; D: TRBD2; V: TRBV5-5; size: .; CDR3: CASSLGLAGRDRNTGELFF; DNA: TGTGCCAGCAGCTTGGGGCTAGCGGGAAGGGATAGGAACACCGGGGAGCTGTTTTTT
J: TRBJ2-1; D: .; V: TRBV11-3; size: few; CDR3: CASSLEEHNEQFF; DNA: TGTGCCAGCAGCTTAGAGGAACACAATGAGCAGTTCTTC
J: TRBJ2-5; D: .; V: TRBV11-2; size: few; CDR3: CASSREPQETQYF; DNA: TGTGCCAGCAGCCGGGAGCCACAAGAGACCCAGTACTTC
J: TRBJ1-5; D: TRBD1; V: TRBV6-5; size: once; CDR3: CASRRQGGNQPQHF; DNA: TGTGCCAGCAGGAGACAGGGCGGCAATCAGCCCCAGCATTTT
J: TRBJ2-2; D: TRBD1; V: TRBV20-1; size: few; CDR3: CSAIGQGRTGELFF; DNA: TGCAGTGCAATAGGACAGGGTAGAACCGGGGAGCTGTTTTTT
J: TRBJ2-6; D: .; V: TRBV7-6; size: many; CDR3: CASRAVGSGANVLTF; DNA: TGTGCCAGCAGGGCTGTGGGGTCTGGGGCCAACGTCCTGACTTTC
J: TRBJ1-1; D: .; V: TRBV20-1; size: .; CDR3: CSARDGGGRAVNTEAFF; DNA: TGCAGTGCTAGAGATGGAGGCGGCAGGGCCGTGAACACTGAAGCTTTCTTT
J: TRBJ2-1; D: .; V: TRBV27; size: once; CDR3: CASRGDFYNEQFF; DNA: TGTGCCAGCAGGGGGGACTTTTACAATGAGCAGTTCTTC
J: TRBJ2-3; D: .; V: TRBV7-2; size: .; CDR3: CASSTGQDTQYF; DNA: TGTGCCAGCAGCACAGGTCAGGATACGCAGTATTTT
J: TRBJ2-1; D: .; V: TRBV6-2/TRBV6-3; size: many; CDR3: CASSYSGGVQFF; DNA: TGTGCCAGCAGTTACTCCGGCGGGGTGCAGTTCTTC
J: TRBJ1-1; D: .; V: TRBV19; size: few; CDR3: CASTLGGGYTEAFF; DNA: TGTGCCAGTACCCTAGGGGGGGGGTATACTGAAGCTTTCTTT
J: TRBJ2-1; D: TRBD2; V: TRBV6-1; size: .; CDR3: CASRTSTSGSNEQFF; DNA: TGTGCCAGCAGGACCTCGACTAGCGGAAGCAATGAGCAGTTCTTC
J: TRBJ1-1; D: .; V: TRBV19; size: .; CDR3: CASSIAELNTEAFF; DNA: TGTGCCAGTAGTATAGCCGAATTGAACACTGAAGCTTTCTTT
J: TRBJ2-2; D: .; V: TRBV5-4; size: .; CDR3: CASSYNAGELFF; DNA: TGTGCCAGCAGTTATAACGCCGGGGAGCTGTTTTTT
J: TRBJ2-5; D: .; V: TRBV10-3; size: .; CDR3: CAVAVVSSDQETQYF; DNA: TGTGCCGTCGCGGTCGTATCGAGCGACCAAGAGACCCAGTACTTC
J: TRBJ1-3; D: .; V: TRBV11-2; size: .; CDR3: CASSRGTGGNTMYF; DNA: TGTGCCAGCAGCCGGGGGACGGGGGGAAACACCATGTATTTT